This TCR beta chain is from a study of ipilimumab plus nivolumab after autologous stem cell transplantation. Method: immunoSEQ multiplex PCR; TCRdb's copy keeps in-frame clones and lacks some. The sample lists 15,000 or so clones, roughly four fifths occurring once. Germline V gives CDR1 LNHDA, CDR2 SQIVND (reference sequence). This CDR3 region has 11 residues. The V gene end was trimmed by 8 bases and the J gene end by 11 bases; junction bases not matched to a gene: 7. Ipilimumab, 1 mg/kg, started 14 to 28 days after autologous transplant. The chain links TRBV19 to TRBJ2-3; the match to TRBD1 covers 7 bases. The source of this sequence is a male donor with diffuse large B-cell lymphoma. The sequences come from PBMCs, collected in a trial of ipilimumab plus nivolumab as post-transplant consolidation. CDR3 sequence reads: CASSLGGMQYF. The CDR3 DNA follows: TGTGCCAGTTCTCTAGGGGGCATGCAGTATTTT.